These T cell receptor beta chains were read from a single sample in a study of T cell responses to AZD1222 COVID-19 vaccine. Clones were sequenced by immunoSEQ multiplex PCR, and TCRdb holds only the in-frame ones, with some missing. The profile shows some 54,000 clones, around 89% of them singletons. The input for sequencing was peripheral blood, taken on day 0 of AZD1222 vaccination. All receptors come from an adult in good health. CDR3s include the opening cysteine and the closing phenylalanine or tryptophan. Each record gives: clone size, V gene, J gene, D gene, CDR3 protein, CDR3 DNA. The D gene is left open where the match is weak. Expanded clones get a size class; other rows say once, few or many, or leave the size out.

size: few; V: TRBV19; J: TRBJ2-4; D: NA; CDR3: CASSSRDWMFF; DNA: TGTGCCAGTAGTTCCCGGGACTGGATGTTCTTC
size: NA; V: TRBV11-2; J: TRBJ1-2; D: TRBD1; CDR3: CASSPSDRVGYTF; DNA: TGTGCCAGCAGCCCGTCAGACAGGGTCGGCTACACCTTC
size: NA; V: TRBV19; J: TRBJ1-4; D: NA; CDR3: CASSSGTYNEKLFF; DNA: TGTGCCAGTAGTTCGGGGACCTATAATGAAAAACTGTTTTTT
size: NA; V: TRBV6-5; J: TRBJ1-1; D: TRBD1; CDR3: CASSYRGTGGGTEAFF; DNA: TGTGCCAGCAGTTACCGCGGGACAGGGGGCGGCACTGAAGCTTTCTTT
size: NA; V: TRBV7-2; J: TRBJ1-1; D: NA; CDR3: CASSLSRVEAFF; DNA: TGTGCCAGCAGCTTAAGTAGGGTTGAAGCTTTCTTT
size: NA; V: TRBV4-1; J: TRBJ2-1; D: TRBD2; CDR3: CASRPSGTYNEQFF; DNA: TGCGCCAGCAGACCTAGCGGGACCTACAATGAGCAGTTCTTC
size: NA; V: TRBV28; J: TRBJ2-7; D: NA; CDR3: CASTRGTSYEQYF; DNA: TGTGCCAGCACCCGAGGTACCTCCTACGAGCAGTACTTC
size: NA; V: TRBV21-1; J: TRBJ2-7; D: NA; CDR3: CASSGSYEQYF; DNA: TGTGCCAGCAGCGGCTCCTACGAGCAGTACTTC
size: NA; V: TRBV19; J: TRBJ1-2; D: NA; CDR3: CASSYKAGVDGYTF; DNA: TGTGCCAGTTCATATAAAGCGGGGGTAGATGGCTACACCTTC
size: NA; V: TRBV27; J: TRBJ1-2; D: NA; CDR3: CASSPRTVPLYGYTF; DNA: TGTGCCAGCAGTCCAAGGACAGTTCCTCTCTATGGCTACACCTTC
size: NA; V: TRBV19; J: TRBJ1-4; D: NA; CDR3: CASRNLEYRDEKLFF; DNA: TGTGCCAGTAGGAACCTCGAATATAGAGATGAAAAACTGTTTTTT
size: NA; V: TRBV7-2; J: TRBJ1-4; D: NA; CDR3: CASSPTRRTEKLFF; DNA: TGTGCCAGCAGCCCGACTCGACGAACCGAAAAACTGTTTTTT
size: NA; V: TRBV14; J: TRBJ1-4; D: TRBD1; CDR3: CASSYRTGGYNEKLFF; DNA: TGTGCCAGCAGCTATCGGACAGGGGGCTATAATGAAAAACTGTTTTTT
size: NA; V: TRBV7-9; J: TRBJ1-1; D: NA; CDR3: CASSIAQANTEAFF; DNA: TGTGCCAGCAGTATAGCCCAGGCGAACACTGAAGCTTTCTTT
size: NA; V: TRBV28; J: TRBJ2-1; D: NA; CDR3: CASSLYGSIGQFF; DNA: TGTGCCAGCAGTTTATACGGCAGCATAGGGCAGTTCTTC
size: NA; V: TRBV9; J: TRBJ1-4; D: NA; CDR3: CASSVAGADEKLFF; DNA: TGTGCCAGCAGCGTAGCCGGGGCGGATGAAAAACTGTTTTTT
size: medium-sized; V: TRBV7-8; J: TRBJ2-3; D: TRBD1; CDR3: CASSTRTGEGTDTQYF; DNA: TGTGCCAGCAGCACGCGGACAGGGGAGGGCACAGATACGCAGTATTTT
size: NA; V: TRBV7-2; J: TRBJ2-3; D: TRBD2; CDR3: CASSLNSGIPTDTQYF; DNA: TGTGCCAGCAGCTTAAACAGCGGGATCCCGACAGATACGCAGTATTTT
size: NA; V: TRBV28; J: TRBJ1-1; D: TRBD1; CDR3: CASRTGQKNTEAFF; DNA: TGTGCCAGCAGGACGGGACAGAAGAACACTGAAGCTTTCTTT
size: NA; V: TRBV3-1/TRBV3-2; J: TRBJ2-6; D: NA; CDR3: CASSQDPRASGANVLTF; DNA: TGTGCCAGCAGCCAAGATCCACGGGCCTCTGGGGCCAACGTCCTGACTTTC
size: NA; V: TRBV7-6; J: TRBJ2-1; D: TRBD2; CDR3: CASSLAGLAANEQFF; DNA: TGTGCCAGCAGCTTAGCGGGACTAGCGGCCAATGAGCAGTTCTTC
size: NA; V: TRBV5-1; J: TRBJ1-3; D: TRBD1; CDR3: CASSVTGAGNTIYF; DNA: TGCGCCAGCAGCGTTACAGGGGCTGGAAACACCATATATTTT
size: NA; V: TRBV5-1; J: TRBJ2-1; D: TRBD2; CDR3: CASSILPGTSGSPTYNEQFF; DNA: TGCGCCAGCAGCATACTCCCGGGGACTAGCGGGAGTCCCACCTACAATGAGCAGTTCTTC
size: NA; V: TRBV11-3; J: TRBJ2-6; D: NA; CDR3: CASSPAGAGGANVLTF; DNA: TGTGCCAGCAGCCCCGCCGGGGCTGGCGGGGCCAACGTCCTGACTTTC
size: NA; V: TRBV6-5; J: TRBJ1-2; D: NA; CDR3: CASSLRVGEDRGGYTF; DNA: TGTGCCAGCAGTTTGCGGGTCGGGGAAGATCGGGGAGGCTACACCTTC
size: few; V: TRBV6-1; J: TRBJ1-2; D: NA; CDR3: CASSEAYRARDGYTF; DNA: TGTGCCAGCAGTGAAGCTTACAGGGCCAGGGATGGCTACACCTTC
size: NA; V: TRBV2; J: TRBJ2-7; D: TRBD1; CDR3: CASSVSTGDYEQYF; DNA: TGTGCCAGCAGTGTCTCGACAGGGGACTACGAGCAGTACTTC
size: NA; V: TRBV19; J: TRBJ1-5; D: NA; CDR3: CASSTPTGSNQPQHF; DNA: TGTGCCAGTAGTACCCCGACAGGTAGCAATCAGCCCCAGCATTTT
size: NA; V: TRBV12-5; J: TRBJ2-4; D: NA; CDR3: CASGLGRGIQYF; DNA: TGTGCTAGTGGTTTGGGGCGAGGCATTCAGTACTTC
size: NA; V: TRBV11-2; J: TRBJ1-5; D: NA; CDR3: CASSLDRGSNQPQHF; DNA: TGTGCCAGCAGCTTAGACAGGGGAAGCAATCAGCCCCAGCATTTT
size: NA; V: TRBV5-5; J: TRBJ1-2; D: NA; CDR3: CASSPQGLGGYTF; DNA: TGTGCCAGCAGCCCGCAAGGGCTTGGTGGCTACACCTTC
size: NA; V: TRBV29-1; J: TRBJ1-5; D: NA; CDR3: CSAGARDQPQHF; DNA: TGCAGCGCCGGGGCCCGGGATCAGCCCCAGCATTTT
size: NA; V: TRBV30; J: TRBJ1-3; D: TRBD1; CDR3: CAWSRGTGPGNTIYF; DNA: TGTGCCTGGAGTCGAGGGACAGGGCCTGGAAACACCATATATTTT
size: once; V: TRBV7-3; J: TRBJ1-1; D: TRBD1; CDR3: CASSPQGAGEAFF; DNA: TGTGCCAGCAGCCCACAGGGGGCGGGTGAAGCTTTCTTT
size: NA; V: TRBV24-1; J: TRBJ1-5; D: NA; CDR3: CATSFGGNQPQHF; DNA: TGTGCCACCAGTTTTGGGGGCAATCAGCCCCAGCATTTT
size: NA; V: TRBV24-1; J: TRBJ2-1; D: NA; CDR3: CATSDALSGDTGYNEQFF; DNA: TGTGCCACCAGTGATGCATTATCAGGGGACACAGGTTACAATGAGCAGTTCTTC
size: NA; V: TRBV9; J: TRBJ2-6; D: NA; CDR3: CASSVDRRRPGANVLTF; DNA: TGTGCCAGCAGCGTAGATCGCAGGCGGCCTGGGGCCAACGTCCTGACTTTC
size: NA; V: TRBV11-2; J: TRBJ2-5; D: NA; CDR3: CASSLDQVGTQYF; DNA: TGTGCCAGCAGCTTAGATCAAGTGGGGACCCAGTACTTC
size: NA; V: TRBV2; J: TRBJ1-4; D: TRBD1; CDR3: CASSEGQIYEKLFF; DNA: TGTGCCAGCTCGGAGGGACAGATTTATGAAAAACTGTTTTTT
size: NA; V: TRBV30; J: TRBJ2-7; D: NA; CDR3: CAWSGGTYEQYF; DNA: TGTGCCTGGAGTGGGGGCACCTACGAGCAGTACTTC